This T cell receptor beta chain is from a study of beta chain features in type 1 diabetes. Study observations and caveats: In every one of the four CD4+ subsets, TCRB CDR3s were moderately but significantly shorter in Type 1 diabetes patients. Small HLA sub-analyses could not settle whether HLA shapes TCRB rearrangement.

Of the isolated RNA, all was reverse transcribed, and so the sequenced material was expressed TCRB transcripts. Libraries were prepared by immunoSEQ multiplex PCR; TCRdb keeps only in-frame clonotypes and omits some of them. The sample records roughly 160,000 clones, roughly 8% being singletons. There are a few counts of this clone. Its antigen remains unidentified. This CDR3 is built from 13 residues. In germline, CDR1 is GTSNPN, CDR2 SVGIG (reference sequence). Trimming took 4 bases from V and 4 from J; bases not matched to a gene: 6. The V call is TRBV30, the J call TRBJ2-7; 8 positions agree with TRBD2. Sample: central memory CD4+ T cells from blood. The sequence was obtained from a man aged 18-30 years with type 1 diabetes. The CDR3 here is CAWIRGGSYEQYF. The CDR3 DNA follows: TGTGCCTGGATCCGCGGGGGGTCTTACGAGCAGTACTTC.